The next 27 T cell receptor beta chains were all read from a single sample in a study of blood T cells in healthy people across ages. A second PCR, run for about 7 to 11 cycles, used a sample-barcoded 5' primer plus a J-beta primer mix. MiXCR, run by TCRdb on the 5' RACE reads, gives a single entry per CDR3 protein. The profile shows 750,000 or so distinct CDR3 sequences, around 25% of them singletons. The sample was also reused in another study, on T cells of mothers and their children.

Sequencing was carried out using blood. These receptor sequences come from a boy between 10 and 17 years old in good health.

As to this clonotype: Sequence at one end of the junction differs from germline and may be a read error. The chain couples TRBV29-1 to TRBJ2-6; a weak D match, TRBD1 (5 bases). This CDR3 has 17 residues. Germline CDR1 is SQVTM and CDR2 is ANQGSEA. This chain's CDR3 is CSVEGFGQSSGANVLIF. Written as DNA, the CDR3 is TGCAGCGTTGAAGGTTTTGGGCAATCCTCTGGGGCCAACGTCCTGATTTTC. Together with reference TRBV29-1 and TRBJ2-6, the CDR3 gives the full variable domain: SAVISQKPSRDICQRGTSLTIQCQVDSQVTMMFWYRQQPGQSLTLIATANQGSEATYESGFVIDKFPISRPNLTFSTLTVSNMSPEDSSIYLCSVEGFGQSSGANVLIFGAGSRLTVL.

Only a few counts were recorded for this clonotype. V gene TRBV7-9 combines with J gene TRBJ2-5; 10 nucleotides match TRBD2. The CDR3 is 15 residues long. The ends lost 5 bases at V and 5 bases at J; junction bases unmatched: 8. Germline values: CDR1 SEHNR, CDR2 FQNEAQ (reference sequence). The CDR3 reads CASSLRGLANETQYF. CDR3 nucleotide sequence: TGTGCCAGCAGCCTAAGGGGACTAGCGAACGAGACCCAGTACTTC.

The chain links TRBV20-1 to TRBJ2-1; 7 positions agree with TRBD1. Germline CDR1 reads DFQATT; CDR2 reads SNEGSKA (reference sequence). Unmatched junction bases numbered 21, after V lost 0 bases and J lost 13 bases. This CDR3 has 17 amino acids. CDR3 bases: TGCAGTGCTAGAGATCCACAGGGCACTCCTCCTACAGGGGCTCAGTTCTTC. As protein: CSARDPQGTPPTGAQFF.

This clonotype was detected many times. The J gene is TRBJ2-5, the V gene TRBV24-1; no firm D call. The germline V gene encodes CDR1 KGHDR and CDR2 SFDVKD. Trimming left V 3 bases short and J 6 bases short, with 7 bases between. The CDR3 consists of 12 residues. This CDR3 reads CATSDPSKTQYF. CDR3 bases: TGTGCCACCAGTGATCCCTCCAAGACCCAGTACTTC.

This clonotype was seen more than once but under ten times. V is TRBV24-1 and J is TRBJ2-5, with 8 nucleotides matching TRBD2. Germline trimming cut 5 bases from V and 2 bases from J; bases unmatched to any gene: 6. Germline loops: CDR1 KGHDR, CDR2 SFDVKD. The CDR3 consists of 15 residues. CDR3 sequence (DNA): TGTGCCACCAGTGGTGAAGCGGGGGATCAAGAGACCCAGTACTTC. Its protein product is CATSGEAGDQETQYF.

The table lists this clonotype with a few counts. The chain uses TRBV29-1 and TRBJ2-1; the match to TRBD1 covers 9 bases. The CDR3 totals 16 residues. After removal of 4 bases from V and 5 bases from J, the junction contained 12 bases not matched to a gene. Germline V gene lookup returns CDR1 SQVTM and CDR2 ANQGSEA. Written as DNA, the CDR3 is TGCAGCGTTGGAGGCGTTCGGGACAGGGTAAACAATGAGCAGTTCTTC. It is translated as CSVGGVRDRVNNEQFF.

The rearrangement uses TRBV6-6 and TRBJ1-4, with 9 bases fitting TRBD1. The CDR3 is made up of 12 amino acids. Trimming cost V 7 bases and J 8 bases; bases outside gene matches: 2. Germline assignment: CDR1 MNHNY and CDR2 SVGAGI (reference sequence). The CDR3 region has the DNA TGTGCCAGCAACAGGGGGCGGGAAAAACTGTTTTTT. It specifies CASNRGREKLFF.

V gene TRBV3-1 combines with J gene TRBJ2-5; 7 bases fit TRBD1. Judging by the DNA end, TRBJ2-1 fits better; the J call may be wrong. This CDR3 contains 18 residues. CDR1 and CDR2 from the germline V gene are LGHDT and YNNKEL (reference sequence). The CDR3 is CASSQDRGWGQTTNEQFF. The CDR3 coding sequence is TGTGCCAGCAGCCAAGATCGAGGGTGGGGACAGACAACCAATGAGCAGTTCTTC.

V gene TRBV12-5 combines with J gene TRBJ2-7, with 7 nucleotides matching TRBD2. Germline-derived CDR1 and CDR2 are LGHNT and FRNRAP. The CDR3 is 13 residues long. V lost 5 bases to trimming and J lost 7 bases; unmatched junction nucleotides: 8. The CDR3 DNA reads as TGTGCTAGTGGTCCTGGCCCGGGAGGAGAGCAGTACTTC. This gives the protein CASGPGPGGEQYF.

The J gene is TRBJ2-5, the V gene TRBV15; no clear D. The CDR3 is made up of 14 amino acids. Trimming removed 1 base from V and 1 base from J, with 7 bases in between. Germline CDR1 is LNHNV and CDR2 is YYDKDF (reference sequence). The DNA for the CDR3 is TGTGCCACCAGCAGAGGTGGCGGCCAAGAGACCCAGTACTTC. Translating gives CATSRGGGQETQYF.

J is TRBJ2-6 and V is TRBV29-1; no definite D call. Germline values: CDR1 SQVTM, CDR2 ANQGSEA. The germline V and J ends were trimmed by 5 bases and 0 bases, with 2 bases remaining between them. The CDR3 spans 12 residues. CDR3 region: CSVYSGANVLTF. CDR3 in DNA: TGCAGCGTTTACTCTGGGGCCAACGTCCTGACTTTC.

This clonotype has a handful of counts. This chain joins TRBV29-1 and TRBJ1-1, with D possibly being TRBD1 (5 bases). The CDR3 length is 16 residues. Germline CDR1 reads SQVTM; CDR2 reads ANQGSEA. V lost 1 base, J lost 1 base, and 16 bases lay in between. The CDR3 region is CSVEAQGRGTNTEAFF. The CDR3 nucleotides are TGCAGCGTTGAAGCCCAGGGACGGGGGACGAACACTGAAGCTTTCTTT.

This clonotype was recorded a few times. The J gene is TRBJ1-5, the V gene TRBV2; D possibly corresponds to TRBD1 (6 bases). Germline CDR1 is SNHLY and CDR2 is FYNNEI. The CDR3 covers 13 residues. The germline V and J ends were trimmed by 6 bases and 6 bases, with 12 bases remaining between them. CDR3 coding DNA: TGTGCCAGCAGAGGGGGGGGAACTCAGCCCCAGCATTTT. It translates to CASRGGGTQPQHF.

The V and J genes are TRBV12-3 or TRBV12-4 and TRBJ2-3, with unresolved D. The CDR3 is made up of 12 amino acids. Trimming removed 7 bases from V and 4 bases from J, with 9 bases in between. The CDR3 DNA sequence: TGTGCCAGCACCCAGAGTTCAGATACGCAGTATTTT. Translating it yields CASTQSSDTQYF.

This sequence joins TRBV10-2 and TRBJ2-7; D ambiguous. Germline V gene data show CDR1 as WSHSY and CDR2 as SAAADI. Trimming stripped 4 bases from V and 2 bases from J, with 9 bases between. The CDR3 is 13 residues long. The CDR3 DNA reads TGCGCCAGCAGTGGTGCAGTAGCCTACGAGCAGTACTTC. Amino acids: CASSGAVAYEQYF.

This clonotype has only a few counts. The genes are TRBV6-6 and TRBJ1-5; D unresolved. This CDR3 contains 14 residues. V lost 7 bases and J lost 0, with 10 bases in between. Germline V CDR1 and CDR2: MNHNY, SVGAGI (reference sequence). CDR3: CASTDTYSNQPQHF. The CDR3 DNA reads as TGTGCCAGCACCGACACATATAGCAATCAGCCCCAGCATTTT.

The chain couples TRBV5-1 to TRBJ2-3; 8 positions agree with TRBD1. The germline V gene has CDR1 SGHRS and CDR2 YFSETQ. The CDR3 has 15 amino acids. J was trimmed by 1 base and V by 0 bases; bases with no gene match: 1. The DNA of the CDR3 is TGCGCCAGCAGCTTGGCGACAGGGGGCACAGATACGCAGTATTTT. This encodes CASSLATGGTDTQYF.

In DNA form, the CDR3 reads TGTGCCAGCAGCTTAGAGCTAGGGGAGGAGACCCAGTACTTC. This codes for CASSLELGEETQYF. The chain carries TRBV7-8 and TRBJ2-5, with D tentatively TRBD1 or TRBD2 (5 bases each). Deletions cut 1 base from V and 5 bases from J, with 11 bases between. From germline, CDR1 is SGHVS and CDR2 FQNEAQ. The CDR3 totals 14 residues.

V usage is TRBV11-2 and J usage is TRBJ1-1; 9 bases align to TRBD1. The CDR3 length is 17 residues. The V and J ends lost 5 bases and 3 bases, in that order; junction bases with no gene match: 13. Looked up from germline, CDR1 is SGHAT and CDR2 is FQNNGV. CDR3 DNA: TGTGCCAGCAGCACCTGGGACAGGGTGGCTTCGGACACTGAAGCTTTCTTT. This gives the protein CASSTWDRVASDTEAFF.

V is TRBV12-3 or TRBV12-4 and J is TRBJ1-5, with a possible D match to TRBD1 (6 bases). CDR3 length: 17 residues. V shed 3 bases and J shed 0 bases, with 15 bases lying between them. CDR3 amino acids: CASSLRGGPNSNQPQHF. The DNA for the CDR3 is TGTGCCAGCAGTTTGAGGGGGGGGCCGAATAGCAATCAGCCCCAGCATTTT.

V is TRBV2 and J is TRBJ2-5, with no clear D. Germline V gene data show CDR1 as SNHLY and CDR2 as FYNNEI. The CDR3 is 15 residues long. V was clipped by 7 bases and J by 3 bases, with 18 bases between them. The CDR3 DNA is TGTGCCAGCAATTACCGCCGCACTGTAGAAGAGACCCAGTACTTC. Its translation is CASNYRRTVEETQYF.

A note on this clonotype: Compared with germline, one end of the junction differs, possibly owing to a read error. The V and J genes are TRBV28 and TRBJ2-4, with TRBD2 as a possible D gene (6 bases). The germline gives CDR1 MDHEN, CDR2 SYDVKM. The CDR3 extends over 15 amino acids. CDR3 nucleotides: TGTGCTAGCAGTTTAGACCCGGGAGCAGCCAACATTCAGTACTTC. The encoded protein is CASSLDPGAANIQYF.

This clonotype was seen more than once but under ten times. The chain recombines TRBV5-1 with TRBJ2-5; D might be TRBD2 (6 bases). In germline, CDR1 is SGHRS, CDR2 YFSETQ. Trimming took off 3 bases at V and 5 bases at J, with 20 bases between the two ends. CDR3 length: 16 amino acids. CDR3 sequence (DNA): TGCGCCAGCAGCTGGGGGGATGGACAATTCATGGAGACCCAGTACTTC. Its protein is CASSWGDGQFMETQYF.

This clonotype was observed a handful of times. The chain carries TRBV6-6 and TRBJ2-4; 7 nucleotides line up with TRBD1. The V gene's germline CDR1 is MNHNY and CDR2 SVGAGI (reference sequence). J was trimmed by 0 bases and V by 5 bases; bases with no gene match: 7. This CDR3 region has 16 residues. CDR3 in DNA: TGTGCCAGCAGTGCAAACAGGGGAATAGCCAAAAACATTCAGTACTTC. Its translation: CASSANRGIAKNIQYF.

This rearrangement joins TRBV15 to TRBJ2-5; D gene unclear. V lost 0 bases, J lost 2 bases, and 13 bases lay in between. CDR1 and CDR2 from the germline V gene are LNHNV and YYDKDF (reference sequence). The CDR3 sequence is 16 residues long. The CDR3 DNA sequence: TGTGCCACCAGCAGAGATAGACTCCGGATACAAGAGACCCAGTACTTC. It is translated as CATSRDRLRIQETQYF.

This clonotype was observed a single time. This CDR3 is CASSVEAGVYNEQFF. For the CDR3, the DNA is TGTGCCAGCAGCGTAGAAGCGGGAGTTTACAATGAGCAGTTCTTC. V is TRBV9 and J is TRBJ2-1; 8 positions match TRBD2. Germline CDR1 SGDLS, CDR2 YYNGEE. The CDR3 has 15 amino acids. V was pared by 0 bases and J by 4 bases, with 3 bases of the junction left unmatched.

The V and J genes are TRBV7-9 and TRBJ1-4; D possibly corresponds to TRBD1 (6 bases). From germline, CDR1 is SEHNR and CDR2 FQNEAQ (reference sequence). CDR3 length: 16 amino acids. V was clipped by 1 base and J by 6 bases, with 15 bases between them. CDR3 in amino acids: CASSLEQGRAYEKLFF. The CDR3 DNA reads TGTGCCAGCAGCTTAGAACAGGGCAGGGCGTATGAAAAACTGTTTTTT.